Sequencing of this TCR beta chain was carried out in a study of blood T cell repertoires in COVID-19. On the study more broadly: The origin of the acute and convalescent COVID-19 samples was the United States, Italy and Spain.

CDR1 and CDR2 (germline): LNHDA, SQIVND (reference sequence). The CDR3 sequence is 15 residues long. V was clipped by 5 bases and J by 8 bases; unmatched bases: 10. In the original analysis: Reference gene primer amplification yielded estimated nucleated cell counts. The repertoire was sequenced with immunoSEQ multiplex PCR; TCRdb's copy has only in-frame clones and lacks some. D and trimming come from the DNA, and the V and J calls and clone size come from that table. Among hundreds of thousands of clones listed, around 88% were seen once. This TCR was recovered from a man aged 40-49 years who had recovered from COVID-19. The sample was PBMCs or T cells enriched from blood (not recorded which). V is TRBV19 and J is TRBJ2-1; 9 bases map to TRBD2. The CDR3 region has the DNA TGTGCCAGTAGTTTGGCTCTAGCGGGATGGGATGAGCAGTTCTTC. Its protein is CASSLALAGWDEQFF.